Described below is a single T cell receptor beta chain sequence and its context. The target of this receptor is not known. No base quality information exists; no much larger clone differs at one position. The treatment or condition label here, explained by the study, means: some 20 received Ad26.COV2.S at low or high dose, single or two shots; five or six received placebo; per-sample allocation not given. Repertoires of vaccine and placebo recipients were sequenced from samples collected on day 63 after the first injection. Cohort 1b enrolled roughly 25 adults aged 18-55 years at a single site in Boston, USA, between 29 July and 7 August 2020. Ad26.COV2.S was a replication-incompetent adenovirus type 26 vector that expressed a prefusion-stabilized SARS-CoV-2 spike protein derived from the original Wuhan strain. This entry belongs to a study of Ad26.COV2.S vaccination and SARS-CoV-2 variants (dated by TCRdb to about 2021). Looking at the study overall: Donors in the vaccine arm were drawn from COV1001, a phase I-IIa trial of Ad26.COV2.S in healthy adults that was multicentre, randomized, double-blind and placebo-controlled. Ad26.COV2.S was given intramuscularly at 5x10^10 or 1x10^11 viral particles, as a single shot or as two shots 56 days apart. Investigators did not know the trial group allocation while performing experiments and assessing outcomes. A total of some 30 samples were included in the TCR-sequenced set, comprising about 20 Ad26.COV2.S vaccine recipients, 5 placebo recipients and 8 SARS-CoV-2 convalescent individuals. The specificity and breadth of SARS-CoV-2-reactive T cell receptors after Ad26.COV2.S vaccination were assessed by TCRbeta repertoire sequencing. Trial participants were randomized into five groups of five, in which low-dose or high-dose Ad26.COV2.S was given once or twice, or placebo was given on both occasions.

The immunoSEQ Assay was used to sequence TCRbeta CDR3 regions. After extraction, genomic DNA underwent amplification by bias-controlled multiplex PCR, followed by high-throughput sequencing. In the source study's methods: To quantify the absolute abundance of every unique TCRbeta CDR3 region, sequences were collapsed and filtered. T cell fraction was estimated by normalizing TCRbeta template counts to usable DNA, with usable DNA measured through amplification of reference genes found in all nucleated cells. Repertoire TCRs were annotated as SARS-CoV-2-specific when V gene, CDR3 amino acid sequence and J gene were exactly matched to a known reactive TCR set. The reference SARS-CoV-2 TCR set came from MIRA and was filtered for enrichment in COVID-19-positive ImmuneCODE repertoires, removing public or cross-reactive TCRs. Using the MIRA antigens, annotated TCRs were further analysed by specific ORF or by position within an ORF. Breadth was defined as annotated unique rearrangements over total unique productive rearrangements; depth was the summed frequency of those rearrangements. Two-sided Wilcoxon rank-sum tests were used to compare TCR breadth between groups. The clones in this table, taken by TCRdb from immuneACCESS, are in-frame only. Not every clone is retained; where verified, under half of the shortfall comes from an unresolved V gene, and the cause of the rest is unknown. Clone size and the V and J calls come from that table; the DNA yielded D and trimming. The sample profile shows about 350,000 clones; 75% to 90% of them were found once. The ten most abundant clones make up around 10% of the sample.

Study-wide conclusions, independent of this receptor: Vaccine and placebo recipients had similar non-spike TCR breadth, a finding consistent with the vaccine containing only spike. The authors noted that the TCR breadth and depth analyses may have underestimated total T cell responses. After vaccination, spike-specific CD8+ and CD4+ T cell responses were reported to show substantial breadth. Compared with placebo recipients, Ad26.COV2.S recipients showed higher spike-specific TCR breadth (P = 0.0014). The study lacked the statistical power to compare responses across vaccine doses or regimens.

A distance of 7 bases separates the germline ends of V and J, which lose 2 bases and 2 bases respectively. From the cysteine through the phenylalanine, the CDR3 covers 13 amino acids. CDR3 DNA only is kept here, 39 bases in frame from base 1. CDR1 and CDR2 are drawn from the germline V gene (reference sequence): LGHDT, YNNKEL. This sample comprised peripheral blood, obtained in a trial of Ad26.COV2.S vaccine versus placebo. The clonotype originates from a person aged 18-65 years who received the Ad26.COV2.S COVID-19 vaccine or a placebo. This receptor chain uses TRBV3-1 (or the pseudogene TRBV3-2) and TRBJ2-7, with the D segment identity uncertain. CDR3 loop: CASSQPPAYEQYF. The DNA sequence is given as TGTGCCAGCAGCCAACCTCCCGCCTACGAGCAGTACTTC.